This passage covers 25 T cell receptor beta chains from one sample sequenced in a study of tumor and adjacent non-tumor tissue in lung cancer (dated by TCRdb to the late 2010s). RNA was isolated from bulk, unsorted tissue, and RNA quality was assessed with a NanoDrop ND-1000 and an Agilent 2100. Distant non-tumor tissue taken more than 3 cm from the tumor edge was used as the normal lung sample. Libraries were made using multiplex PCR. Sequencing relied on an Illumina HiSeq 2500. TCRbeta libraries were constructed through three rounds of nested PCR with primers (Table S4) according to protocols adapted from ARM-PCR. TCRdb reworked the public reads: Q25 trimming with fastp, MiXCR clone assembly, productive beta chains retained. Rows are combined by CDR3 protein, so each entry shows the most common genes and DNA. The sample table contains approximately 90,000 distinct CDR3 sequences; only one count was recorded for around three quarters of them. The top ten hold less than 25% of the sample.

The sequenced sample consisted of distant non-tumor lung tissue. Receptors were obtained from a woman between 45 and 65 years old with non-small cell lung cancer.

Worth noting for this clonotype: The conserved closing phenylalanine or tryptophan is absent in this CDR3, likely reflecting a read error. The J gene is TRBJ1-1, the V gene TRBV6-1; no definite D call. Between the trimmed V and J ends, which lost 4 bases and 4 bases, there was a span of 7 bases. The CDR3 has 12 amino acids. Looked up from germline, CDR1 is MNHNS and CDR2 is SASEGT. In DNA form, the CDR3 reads TGTGCCAGCAGTGGGGTGGGCACTGAAGCTTTCATT. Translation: CASSGVGTEAFI.

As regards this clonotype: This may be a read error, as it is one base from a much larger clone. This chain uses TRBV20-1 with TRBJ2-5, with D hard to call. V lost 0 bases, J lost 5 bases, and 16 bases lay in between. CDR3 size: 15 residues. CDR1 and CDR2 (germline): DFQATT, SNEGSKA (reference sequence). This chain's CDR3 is CSARDSATEWETQYF. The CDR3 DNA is TGCAGTGCTAGAGATTCTGCCACGGAATGGGAGACCCAGTACTTC.

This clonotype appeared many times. The CDR3 protein is CASSPDSINTEAFF. The CDR3 DNA reads as TGTGCCAGCAGTCCTGACAGCATCAACACTGAAGCTTTCTTT. The chain joins TRBV6-6 to TRBJ1-1, with D possibly being TRBD1 (5 bases). CDR1 is MNHNY, CDR2 SVGAGI, per germline (reference sequence). The CDR3 covers 14 residues. Between the trimmed V and J ends, which lost 5 bases and 2 bases, there was a span of 12 bases.

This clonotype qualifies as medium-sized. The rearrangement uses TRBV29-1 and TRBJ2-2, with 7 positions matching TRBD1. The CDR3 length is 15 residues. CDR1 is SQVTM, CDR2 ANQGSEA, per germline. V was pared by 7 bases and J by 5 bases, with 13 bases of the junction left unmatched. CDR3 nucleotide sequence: TGCAGCGCCACGACAGGGTCAAAGGGTACCGGGGAGCTGTTTTTT. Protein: CSATTGSKGTGELFF.

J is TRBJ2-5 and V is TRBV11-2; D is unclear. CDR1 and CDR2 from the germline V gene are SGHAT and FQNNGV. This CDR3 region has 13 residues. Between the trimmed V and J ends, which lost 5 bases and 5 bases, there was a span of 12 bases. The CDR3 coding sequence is TGTGCCAGCAGCGAAGGAAGGTCGGAGACCCAGTACTTC. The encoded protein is CASSEGRSETQYF.

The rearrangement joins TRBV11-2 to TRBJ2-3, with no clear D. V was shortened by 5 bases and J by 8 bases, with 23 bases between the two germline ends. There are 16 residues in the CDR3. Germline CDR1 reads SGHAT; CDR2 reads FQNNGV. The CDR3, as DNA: TGTGCCAGCAGCCCAGTGGGTTACCCGTTTCCAGTTACGCAGTATTTT. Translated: CASSPVGYPFPVTQYF.

The CDR3 nucleotides are TGCAGTGCTAGGGCGGGAGACCCCGGGGAGGCCCAGTACTTC. This gives the protein CSARAGDPGEAQYF. The chain links TRBV20-1 to TRBJ2-5; 7 bases line up with TRBD2. Germline V gene sequence: CDR1 DFQATT, CDR2 SNEGSKA (reference sequence). V was pared by 3 bases and J by 9 bases, with 13 bases of the junction left unmatched. The CDR3 totals 14 residues.

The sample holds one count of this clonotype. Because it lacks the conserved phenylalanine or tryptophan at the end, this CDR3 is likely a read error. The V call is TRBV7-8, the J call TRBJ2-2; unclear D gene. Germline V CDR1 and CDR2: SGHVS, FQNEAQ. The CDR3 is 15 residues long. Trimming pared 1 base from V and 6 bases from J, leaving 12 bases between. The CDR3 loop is CASSLGLPNAGELFI. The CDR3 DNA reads TGTGCCAGCAGCTTAGGATTACCTAACGCCGGGGAGCTGTTTATT.

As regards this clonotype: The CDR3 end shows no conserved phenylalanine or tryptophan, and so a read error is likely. The chain's CDR3 is CSVEVLKGWSSYNEQFY. The CDR3 DNA reads as TGCAGCGTTGAAGTTCTAAAAGGGTGGAGCTCCTACAATGAGCAGTTCTAC. The rearrangement uses TRBV29-1 and TRBJ2-1, with D uncertain. The CDR3 runs to 17 residues. Germline V gives CDR1 SQVTM, CDR2 ANQGSEA. Between the trimmed V and J ends, which lost 1 base and 0 bases, there was a span of 16 bases.

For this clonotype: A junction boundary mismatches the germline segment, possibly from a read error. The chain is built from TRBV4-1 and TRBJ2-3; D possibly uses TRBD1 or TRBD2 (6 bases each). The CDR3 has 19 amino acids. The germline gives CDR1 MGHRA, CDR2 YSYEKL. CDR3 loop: CASSLEEGDAEGSTGTQYF. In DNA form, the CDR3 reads TGCGCCAGCAGCCTAGAAGAGGGGGATGCGGAGGGGAGCACAGGTACGCAGTATTTT.

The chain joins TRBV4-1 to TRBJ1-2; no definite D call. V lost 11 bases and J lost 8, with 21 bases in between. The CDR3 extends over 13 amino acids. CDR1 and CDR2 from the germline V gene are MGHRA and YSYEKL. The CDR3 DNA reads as TGCGCCTGTAGCCAAGATGGGATGGGCGGCTACACCTTC. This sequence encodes CACSQDGMGGYTF.

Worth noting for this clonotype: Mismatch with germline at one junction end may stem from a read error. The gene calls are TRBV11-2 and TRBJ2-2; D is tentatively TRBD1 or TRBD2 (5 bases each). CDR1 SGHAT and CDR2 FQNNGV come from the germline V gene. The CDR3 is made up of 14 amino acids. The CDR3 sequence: CASSLGRGTGELFF. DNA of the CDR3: TGTGCGAGCAGTCTTGGTAGGGGCACCGGGGAGTTGTTTTTT.

CDR3 sequence: CASRFRAQTLETQYF. CDR3 sequence (DNA): TGTGCCAGCAGATTTAGGGCGCAAACGTTAGAGACCCAGTACTTC. This sequence joins TRBV7-8 and TRBJ2-5, with D uncertain. CDR1 and CDR2 from the germline V gene are SGHVS and FQNEAQ. The CDR3 is 15 amino acids. Between the trimmed V and J ends, which lost 6 bases and 4 bases, there was a span of 18 bases.

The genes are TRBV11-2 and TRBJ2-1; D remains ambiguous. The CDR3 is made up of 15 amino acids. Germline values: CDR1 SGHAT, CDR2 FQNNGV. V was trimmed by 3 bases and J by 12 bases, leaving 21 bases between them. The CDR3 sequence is CASSFDYGGWHGQFF. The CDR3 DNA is TGTGCCAGCAGCTTTGATTACGGTGGTTGGCATGGGCAGTTCTTC.

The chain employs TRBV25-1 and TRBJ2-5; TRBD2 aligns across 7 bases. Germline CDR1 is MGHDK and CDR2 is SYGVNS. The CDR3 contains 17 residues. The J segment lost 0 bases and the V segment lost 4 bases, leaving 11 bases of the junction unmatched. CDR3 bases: TGTGCCAGCAGTGTCTCGGGGAGGGGCAGGCACCAAGAGACCCAGTACTTC. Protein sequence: CASSVSGRGRHQETQYF. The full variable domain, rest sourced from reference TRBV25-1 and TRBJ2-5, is EADIYQTPRYLVIGTGKKITLECSQTMGHDKMYWYQQDPGMELHLIHYSYGVNSTEKGDLSSESTVSRIRTEHFPLTLESARPSHTSQYLCASSVSGRGRHQETQYFGPGTRLLVL.

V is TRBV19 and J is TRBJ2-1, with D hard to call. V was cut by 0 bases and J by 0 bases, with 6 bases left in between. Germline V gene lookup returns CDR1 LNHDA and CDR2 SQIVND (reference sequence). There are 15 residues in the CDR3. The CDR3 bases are TGTGCCAGTAGTATAGACGTACCCTCCTACAATGAGCAGTTCTTC. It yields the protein CASSIDVPSYNEQFF.

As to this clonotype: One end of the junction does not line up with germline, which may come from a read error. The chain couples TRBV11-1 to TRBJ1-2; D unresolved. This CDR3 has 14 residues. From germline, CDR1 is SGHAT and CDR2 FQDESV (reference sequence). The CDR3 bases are TGTGTCAGCAGCTTGACGACGGACTACTATGGTTACACCTTC. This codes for CVSSLTTDYYGYTF. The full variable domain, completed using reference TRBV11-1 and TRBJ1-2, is EAEVAQSPRYKITEKSQAVAFWCDPISGHATLYWYRQILGQGPELLVQFQDESVVDDSQLPKDRFSAERLKGVDSTLKIQPAELGDSAMYLCVSSLTTDYYGYTFGSGTRLTVV.

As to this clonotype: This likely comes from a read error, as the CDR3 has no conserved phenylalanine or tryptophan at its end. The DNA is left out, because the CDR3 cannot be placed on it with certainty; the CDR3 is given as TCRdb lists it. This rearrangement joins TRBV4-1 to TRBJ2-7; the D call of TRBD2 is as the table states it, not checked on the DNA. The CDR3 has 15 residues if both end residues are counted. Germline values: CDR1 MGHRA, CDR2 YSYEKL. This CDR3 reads CASSRAPDGAYEQYL.

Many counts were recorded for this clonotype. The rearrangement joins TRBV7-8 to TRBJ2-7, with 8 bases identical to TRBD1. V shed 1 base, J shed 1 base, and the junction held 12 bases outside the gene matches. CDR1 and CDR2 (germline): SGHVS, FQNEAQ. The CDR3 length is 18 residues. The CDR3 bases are TGTGCCAGCAGCTTAGTCGTTGGCGGCCGGACAGGGTCCTACGAGCAGTACTTC. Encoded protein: CASSLVVGGRTGSYEQYF.

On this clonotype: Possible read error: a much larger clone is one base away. CDR3 sequence (DNA): TGTGCCACCCCTCGTGGCGATGAGCAGTTCTTC. Residues: CATPRGDEQFF. This chain connects TRBV19 to TRBJ2-1, with unresolved D. V lost 10 bases to trimming and J lost 8 bases, with 12 bases between them. CDR1 is LNHDA and CDR2 is SQIVND in the germline V gene (reference sequence). The CDR3 is 11 residues long.

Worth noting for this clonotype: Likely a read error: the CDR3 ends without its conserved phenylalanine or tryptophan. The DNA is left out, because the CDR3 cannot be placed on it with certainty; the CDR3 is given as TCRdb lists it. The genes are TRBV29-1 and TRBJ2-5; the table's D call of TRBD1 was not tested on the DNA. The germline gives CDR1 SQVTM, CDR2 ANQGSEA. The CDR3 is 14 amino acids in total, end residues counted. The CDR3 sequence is CNAASGSMSETQYY.

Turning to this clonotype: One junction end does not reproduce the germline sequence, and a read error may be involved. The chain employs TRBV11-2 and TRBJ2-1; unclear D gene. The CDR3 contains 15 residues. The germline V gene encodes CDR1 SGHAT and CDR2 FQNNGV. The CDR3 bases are TGTGCCAGCAGTTTAGATTACGACGGTGGGCATGAGCAGTTCTTC. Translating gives CASSLDYDGGHEQFF.

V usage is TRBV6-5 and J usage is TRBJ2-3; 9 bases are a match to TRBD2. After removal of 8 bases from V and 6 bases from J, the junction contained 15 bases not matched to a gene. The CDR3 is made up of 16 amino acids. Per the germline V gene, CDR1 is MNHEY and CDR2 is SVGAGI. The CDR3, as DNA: TGTGCCAGCGGTGTGGGATTAGCGGGAGTACCGGATACGCAGTATTTT. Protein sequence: CASGVGLAGVPDTQYF.

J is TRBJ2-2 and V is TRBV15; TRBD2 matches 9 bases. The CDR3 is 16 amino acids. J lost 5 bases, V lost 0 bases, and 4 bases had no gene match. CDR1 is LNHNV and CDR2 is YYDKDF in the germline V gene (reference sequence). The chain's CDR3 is CATSREAGGLTGELFF. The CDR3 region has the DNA TGTGCCACCAGCAGAGAAGCGGGAGGTCTTACCGGGGAGCTGTTTTTT.

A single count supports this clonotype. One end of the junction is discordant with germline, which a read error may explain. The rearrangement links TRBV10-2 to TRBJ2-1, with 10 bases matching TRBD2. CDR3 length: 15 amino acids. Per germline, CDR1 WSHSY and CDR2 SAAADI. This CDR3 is CVSSESTSGINEQFF. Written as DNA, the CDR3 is TGCGTCAGCAGTGAGTCTACTAGCGGGATAAATGAGCAGTTCTTC.